This T cell receptor (beta chain) was sequenced during a study of OX40 agonist ivuxolimab in advanced cancers. Turning to the overall study: The costimulatory receptor OX40 (CD134) was targeted by ivuxolimab, a fully human IgG2 agonistic monoclonal antibody. Intravenous ivuxolimab was administered to patients every 2 weeks at six dose levels: 0.01, 0.1, 0.3, 1.5, 3 and 10 mg/kg. Prior anti-PD-1, anti-PD-L1 or anti-CTLA-4 therapy was permitted, and 35% to 40% of dose-escalation patients had received checkpoint inhibitors. Peripheral TCRbeta sequencing was intended to test whether TCR sequence diversity was altered and clonal T-cell expansion was caused by ivuxolimab. Partial responses occurred in three dose-escalation patients, of whom one had hepatocellular carcinoma and two had cutaneous melanoma. Of the 52 patients in dose escalation, some 20 had hepatocellular carcinoma, about 15 had melanoma, 9 had renal cell carcinoma and 9 had head and neck cancer. The paper reports the monotherapy dose-escalation portion (N = 52 patients) of the phase I ivuxolimab trial. In the dose-escalation cohort, approximately 82% of patients were male, and the mean age was approximately 64 years, with a range of roughly 20 to 80. On the study overall, not on this receptor specifically: After ivuxolimab, expanded clones were on average more numerous among CD8+ T cells than among CD4+ T cells. Low levels of normalized T-cell clonal expansion were also seen in some patients who did not respond. The antigen specificity of the peripheral T cells that underwent clonal expansion was not determined. In the 0.1-3.0 mg/kg groups, partial responders had among the lowest normalized peripheral clonal expansion, particularly in CD8+ T cells. At doses of 0.1 to 3.0 mg/kg, clonal expansion of both CD4+ and CD8+ blood T cells was observed from baseline to week 6.

The trial excluded patients who had a history of autoimmune disease or who were on systemic immunosuppression. Peripheral blood for TCR sequencing was collected from all dose cohorts at baseline, on cycle 4 day 1, and on cycle 7 day 1. Samples came from an open-label, multicenter, first-in-human phase I dose-escalation trial of ivuxolimab. Adults with locally advanced or metastatic melanoma, renal cell, hepatocellular, or head and neck squamous cell carcinoma were enrolled in the trial. Before TCR sequencing, CD4+ and CD8+ T cells were separately sorted from peripheral blood. To sequence the TCRbeta CDR3 region, genomic DNA was isolated from the sorted cells. The immunoSEQ Assay was used to sequence the TCRbeta CDR3 regions. Imported from immuneACCESS, the table was reduced by TCRdb to in-frame sequences with V and J called. These copies leave out some clones; in studies compared against another copy, an unresolved V gene accounts for under half, and the cause of the remainder is not known. The sample includes about 69,000 clones, with roughly 90% observed a single time. The ten largest clones add up to less than 0.3% of the sample.

This clone has a single count. Its binding antigen is unknown. Base qualities are not recorded, but no much larger clone differs from it by a single base. Cut back by 0 bases and 2 bases, the V and J ends lie 13 bases apart. Taken from the germline V gene, the CDR1 and CDR2 loops are SGHDT and YYEEEE. Including cysteine and phenylalanine, the CDR3 has 16 amino acids. Of all the DNA, just the CDR3 is kept, 48 bases in frame from base 1. This specimen was CD4+ or CD8+ T cells sorted from blood, taken in a trial of the OX40 agonist ivuxolimab. The clonotype comes from an adult with an advanced solid tumor such as melanoma, head and neck, liver or kidney cancer. The chain is made from TRBV5-6 and TRBJ2-3, with TRBD2 perhaps the D gene, on 6 matching bases. CDR3 sequence: CASSLEIRENTDTQYF. The DNA sequence is TGTGCCAGCAGCTTGGAGATCCGGGAGAACACAGATACGCAGTATTTT.